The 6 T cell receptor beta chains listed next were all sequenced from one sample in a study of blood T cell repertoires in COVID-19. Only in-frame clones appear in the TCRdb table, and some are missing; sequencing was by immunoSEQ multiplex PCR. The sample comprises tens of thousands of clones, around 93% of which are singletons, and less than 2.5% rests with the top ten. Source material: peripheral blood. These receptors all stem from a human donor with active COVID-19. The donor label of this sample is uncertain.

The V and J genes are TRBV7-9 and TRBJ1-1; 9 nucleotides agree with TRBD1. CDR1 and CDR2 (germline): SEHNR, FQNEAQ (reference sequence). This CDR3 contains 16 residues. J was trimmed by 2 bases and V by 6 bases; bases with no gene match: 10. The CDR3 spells CASSTRDRARNTEAFF. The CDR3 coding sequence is TGTGCCAGCAGTACACGGGACAGGGCGCGTAACACTGAAGCTTTCTTT.

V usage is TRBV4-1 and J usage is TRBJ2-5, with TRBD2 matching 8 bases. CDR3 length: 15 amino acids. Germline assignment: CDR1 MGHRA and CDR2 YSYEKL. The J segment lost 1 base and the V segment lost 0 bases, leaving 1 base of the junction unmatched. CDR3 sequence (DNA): TGCGCCAGCAGCCAAGAGGGACTAGGCCAAGAGACCCAGTACTTC. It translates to CASSQEGLGQETQYF.

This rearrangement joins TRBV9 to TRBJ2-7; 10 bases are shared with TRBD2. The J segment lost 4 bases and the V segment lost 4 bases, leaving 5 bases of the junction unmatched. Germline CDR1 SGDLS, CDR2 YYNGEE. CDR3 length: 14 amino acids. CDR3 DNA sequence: TGTGCCAGCAGCAGCGGGGGGGCGCAGTACGAGCAGTACTTC. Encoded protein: CASSSGGAQYEQYF.

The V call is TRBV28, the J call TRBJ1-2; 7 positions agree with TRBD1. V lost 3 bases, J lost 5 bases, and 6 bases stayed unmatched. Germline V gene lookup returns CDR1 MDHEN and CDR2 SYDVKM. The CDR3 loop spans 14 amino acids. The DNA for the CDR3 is TGTGCCAGCAGTTTGCTTGGGACAGCATATGGCTACACCTTC. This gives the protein CASSLLGTAYGYTF.

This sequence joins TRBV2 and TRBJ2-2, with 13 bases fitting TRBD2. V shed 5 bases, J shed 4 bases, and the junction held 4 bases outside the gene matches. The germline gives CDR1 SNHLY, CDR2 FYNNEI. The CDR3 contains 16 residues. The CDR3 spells CASSPTSGGATGELFF. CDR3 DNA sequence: TGTGCCAGCAGTCCCACTAGCGGGGGGGCCACCGGGGAGCTGTTTTTT.

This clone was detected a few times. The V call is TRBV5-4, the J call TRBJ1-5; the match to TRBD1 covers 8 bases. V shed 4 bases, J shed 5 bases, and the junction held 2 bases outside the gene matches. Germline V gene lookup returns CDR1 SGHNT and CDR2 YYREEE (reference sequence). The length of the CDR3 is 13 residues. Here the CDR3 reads CASSPDRDQPQHF. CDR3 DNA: TGTGCCAGCAGCCCGGACAGGGATCAGCCCCAGCATTTT.